Detailed here is one T cell receptor (beta chain). Its antigen is undetermined. This specimen comes from a study of a mutant IDH1 vaccine in newly diagnosed glioma. Overall study context: Patients got radiotherapy, temozolomide, or both beforehand, and most got both.

As for time point: week 11, during vaccination. In the vaccine, a single dose held 300 ug of the mutant IDH1 20-mer peptide, along with topical imiquimod. Donors harbored newly found WHO grade 3 or 4 IDH1-mutant, ATRX-lost astrocytomas. The protocol was immunoSEQ multiplex PCR, while the TCRdb copy is restricted to in-frame clones and leaves out a portion. Of around 130,000 clones in the sample, around four fifths were seen once. V was trimmed by 4 bases and J by 7 bases, leaving 14 bases between them. Germline values: CDR1 SGHAT, CDR2 FQNNGV. There are 15 residues in the CDR3. This chain connects TRBV11-2 to TRBJ1-6; possibly TRBD1 for D (5 bases). The sequence came from a man aged 35-49 years with glioma. Source: PBMCs, taken from a glioma patient whose treatment included an IDH1 peptide vaccine. The CDR3 DNA sequence: TGTGCCAGCAGCTGGATGGGACCCAGCAATTCACCCCTCCACTTT. Its translation is CASSWMGPSNSPLHF.